A single sample gave rise to the 18 T cell receptor beta chains below, sequenced in a study of cytomegalovirus exposure and HLA in healthy donors. Use of 60 Vbeta and 13 Jbeta primers characterized the PCR. Profiled with immunoSEQ multiplex PCR; TCRdb holds only in-frame clones, not every one. The sample contains 200,000 to 250,000 clones, about 80% of which appear only once. Sequenced: PBMCs. These receptors were collected from an older woman in good health and CMV-seropositive.

J is TRBJ2-4 and V is TRBV5-4; perhaps TRBD1 as D (5 bases). V dropped 5 bases and J dropped 1 base, with 13 bases sitting between them. The CDR3 has 15 amino acids. Germline CDR1 and CDR2: SGHNT and YYREEE (reference sequence). The CDR3 nucleotides read TGTGCCAGCAGTTTTCCAGGGATGGCCAAAAACATTCAGTACTTC. The encoded protein is CASSFPGMAKNIQYF.

This chain joins TRBV27 and TRBJ2-3, with 7 bases matching TRBD1. This CDR3 has 17 amino acids. Germline lookup yields CDR1 MNHEY and CDR2 SMNVEV (reference sequence). V lost 6 bases and J lost 6; bases outside the gene matches: 18. CDR3 region: CASRSISIGGRVDTQYF. The CDR3 coding sequence is TGTGCCAGCAGGTCTATAAGTATAGGGGGCAGGGTGGATACGCAGTATTTT.

The chain has TRBV18 and TRBJ1-1; D remains ambiguous. Germline V gene lookup returns CDR1 KGHSH and CDR2 LQKENI. Between the trimmed V and J ends, which lost 5 bases and 3 bases, there was a span of 7 bases. The CDR3 consists of 12 residues. The chain's CDR3 is CASSSRDTEAFF. The CDR3 bases are TGTGCCAGCTCATCGCGGGACACTGAAGCTTTCTTT.

DNA for the CDR3: TGTGCCACCAGGGTCGGGGGGGCTGAGGGCAATCAGCCCCAGCATTTT. Residues: CATRVGGAEGNQPQHF. The V and J genes are TRBV15 and TRBJ1-5; D perhaps matches TRBD1 (6 bases). The CDR3 covers 16 residues. The V gene's germline CDR1 is LNHNV and CDR2 YYDKDF (reference sequence). The V gene lost 6 bases and the J gene lost 2 bases, with 17 bases spanning the gap.

V and J are TRBV11-3 and TRBJ2-7, with D maybe TRBD1 (6 bases). Trimming took off 1 base at V and 6 bases at J, with 10 bases between the two ends. The CDR3 runs to 13 residues. Germline CDR1 SGHNT, CDR2 YENEEA. The CDR3 here is CASSLVGGGEQYF. DNA for the CDR3: TGTGCCAGCAGCTTAGTAGGGGGTGGCGAGCAGTACTTC.

This clone was picked up a small number of times. The gene calls are TRBV10-1 and TRBJ2-7; D might be TRBD1 (5 bases). V dropped 4 bases and J dropped 2 bases, with 15 bases sitting between them. This CDR3 is 15 amino acids long. Germline values: CDR1 WNHNN, CDR2 SYGVQD (reference sequence). The CDR3 loop is CASSAWGTSTYEQYF. The CDR3, as DNA: TGCGCCAGCAGTGCCTGGGGCACCTCGACCTACGAGCAGTACTTC.

V and J are TRBV27 and TRBJ1-1; no reliable D call. V was clipped by 3 bases and J by 5 bases, with 13 bases between them. The CDR3 sequence is 14 residues long. CDR1 and CDR2 from the germline V gene are MNHEY and SMNVEV (reference sequence). The CDR3, as DNA: TGTGCCAGCAGTTTTATAACCGAGACTACTGAAGCTTTCTTT. Amino acids: CASSFITETTEAFF.

This clone was recorded only once. V usage is TRBV5-1 and J usage is TRBJ2-7; possibly TRBD2 for D (6 bases). Trimming took 4 bases from V and 7 from J, leaving 12 bases between them. Per the germline V gene, CDR1 is SGHRS and CDR2 is YFSETQ. The CDR3 is 12 residues long. This chain's CDR3 is CASSPTGGEQYF. The CDR3 DNA is TGCGCCAGCAGCCCGACCGGGGGAGAGCAGTACTTC.

The chain employs TRBV6-1 and TRBJ2-1; 13 bases fit TRBD2. J gave up 9 bases and V 8 bases, and 10 bases lay outside the gene matches. This CDR3 is built from 15 residues. CDR1 MNHNS and CDR2 SASEGT come from the germline V gene. The DNA of the CDR3 is TGTGCCAGCGTTCAGGGACTAGCGGGAAGTAGTGAGCAGTTCTTC. It translates to CASVQGLAGSSEQFF.

The chain couples TRBV5-1 to TRBJ2-1; TRBD1 agrees at 7 bases. This CDR3 comprises 14 residues. CDR1 and CDR2 from the germline V gene are SGHRS and YFSETQ. V was pared by 4 bases and J by 8 bases, with 9 bases of the junction left unmatched. CDR3 nucleotide sequence: TGCGCCAGCAGCGCCCGAACAGGGGATGATGAGCAGTTCTTC. Its translation is CASSARTGDDEQFF. The full variable domain, with the rest looked up from reference TRBV5-1 and TRBJ2-1, is KAGVTQTPRYLIKTRGQQVTLSCSPISGHRSVSWYQQTPGQGLQFLFEYFSETQRNKGNFPGRFSGRQFSNSRSEMNVSTLELGDSALYLCASSARTGDDEQFFGPGTRLTVL.

The chain uses TRBV2 and TRBJ1-1; D may be TRBD1 (6 bases). CDR1 and CDR2 from the germline V gene are SNHLY and FYNNEI. V lost 8 bases to trimming and J lost 5 bases, with 21 bases between them. The length of the CDR3 is 15 residues. CDR3 amino acids: CASLEQGLLTTEAFF. CDR3 nucleotide sequence: TGTGCCAGCCTCGAACAGGGCCTCCTTACGACTGAAGCTTTCTTT.

This rearrangement joins TRBV7-9 to TRBJ2-7, with a tentative D call TRBD2 (5 bases). Trimming pared 8 bases from V and 0 bases from J, leaving 17 bases between. The germline CDR1 and CDR2 sequences are SEHNR and FQNEAQ (reference sequence). The CDR3 consists of 15 residues. The CDR3 DNA follows: TGTGCCAGCGGCCTAGGACTCCCGGGCTCCTACGAGCAGTACTTC. Its protein is CASGLGLPGSYEQYF.

The J gene is TRBJ2-1, the V gene TRBV13, with D unresolved. Trimming took off 0 bases at V and 12 bases at J, with 6 bases between the two ends. The germline V gene has CDR1 PRHDT and CDR2 FYEKMQ (reference sequence). The CDR3 covers 11 residues. The chain's CDR3 is CASSLGRWQFF. In nucleotides, the CDR3 is TGTGCCAGCAGCTTAGGACGGTGGCAGTTCTTC. Full variable domain (remainder filled in from reference TRBV13 and TRBJ2-1): AAGVIQSPRHLIKEKRETATLKCYPIPRHDTVYWYQQGPGQDPQFLISFYEKMQSDKGSIPDRFSAQQFSDYHSELNMSSLELGDSALYFCASSLGRWQFFGPGTRLTVL.

This clone has more than one count but fewer than ten. CDR3 protein: CASSLDPGVANYGYTF. CDR3 bases: TGCGCCAGCAGCTTGGACCCCGGGGTGGCTAACTATGGCTACACCTTC. This chain links TRBV5-1 with TRBJ1-2; no reliable D call. There are 16 residues in the CDR3. The germline V gene encodes CDR1 SGHRS and CDR2 YFSETQ. Trimming removed 0 bases at V and 0 bases at J, with 12 bases between.

The chain recombines TRBV27 with TRBJ1-1; 7 bases match TRBD1. J lost 3 bases, V lost 2 bases, and 9 bases had no gene match. Germline lookup yields CDR1 MNHEY and CDR2 SMNVEV (reference sequence). The CDR3 loop spans 16 amino acids. CDR3 region: CASSLEFGRGDTEAFF. The CDR3 DNA follows: TGTGCCAGCAGTTTAGAGTTCGGCAGGGGGGACACTGAAGCTTTCTTT.

This chain links TRBV10-1 with TRBJ2-1; TRBD1 matches 9 bases. CDR1 WNHNN and CDR2 SYGVQD come from the germline V gene (reference sequence). There are 14 residues in the CDR3. The V gene end was trimmed by 7 bases and the J gene end by 7 bases; junction bases not matched to a gene: 8. The CDR3 nucleotides read TGCGCCAGCAAATCCGGGACAGGGTCGAATGAGCAGTTCTTC. Its protein product is CASKSGTGSNEQFF.

On this clone: Its ends do not fully match the called genes, so a read error is possible. The genes are TRBV7-9 and TRBJ2-7; tentatively, D is TRBD1 (6 bases). The CDR3 is made up of 13 amino acids. Germline CDR1 reads SEHNR; CDR2 reads FQNEAQ (reference sequence). DNA for the CDR3: TGTTCCAGCAGCCCAACACAGGGCTACGAGCAGTACTTC. This encodes CSSSPTQGYEQYF.

CDR3 region: CASSQDAGQETQYF. CDR3 DNA sequence: TGCGCCAGCAGCCAAGATGCGGGCCAAGAGACCCAGTACTTC. The chain employs TRBV4-1 and TRBJ2-5, with D possibly being TRBD2 (5 bases). Germline CDR1 and CDR2: MGHRA and YSYEKL. Trimming left V 0 bases short and J 1 base short, with 6 bases between. CDR3 length equals 14 residues.